These T cell receptor beta chains were read from a single sample in a study of T cell repertoires in ileal Crohn's disease. Clones were read by immunoSEQ multiplex PCR, and TCRdb kept only the in-frame ones, dropping some. The table records 25,000 to 30,000 clones, around four fifths of them present only once. Sample: ileal tissue. All receptors come from an adult with Crohn's disease. Both conserved end residues are part of each CDR3. A D gene is named only where the DNA matches it firmly. Not every row has a clone size; where given, it reads once, few, many or a size class.

d_call: .
v_call: TRBV5-5
clone_size: .
j_call: TRBJ2-3
cdr3_aa: CASSFDTRSTDTQYF
cdr3_nt: TGTGCCAGCAGCTTTGACACCCGAAGCACAGATACGCAGTATTTT

d_call: TRBD2
v_call: TRBV19
clone_size: .
j_call: TRBJ2-7
cdr3_aa: CASSITASGAYEQYF
cdr3_nt: TGTGCCAGTAGTATCACGGCTAGCGGGGCCTACGAGCAGTACTTC

d_call: .
v_call: TRBV5-6
clone_size: .
j_call: TRBJ1-5
cdr3_aa: CASSFQDNQPQHF
cdr3_nt: TGTGCCAGCAGCTTTCAGGACAATCAGCCCCAGCATTTT

d_call: TRBD1
v_call: TRBV11-2
clone_size: .
j_call: TRBJ1-1
cdr3_aa: CASSLYRDRVSEAFF
cdr3_nt: TGTGCCAGCAGCCTGTACCGGGACAGGGTATCTGAAGCTTTCTTT

d_call: .
v_call: TRBV6-5
clone_size: .
j_call: TRBJ2-5
cdr3_aa: CASSRTWGEETQYF
cdr3_nt: TGTGCCAGCAGCCGAACATGGGGGGAAGAGACCCAGTACTTC

d_call: TRBD2
v_call: TRBV7-3
clone_size: .
j_call: TRBJ2-1
cdr3_aa: CASRSGGGPGEQFF
cdr3_nt: TGTGCCAGCAGATCGGGCGGGGGGCCGGGTGAGCAGTTCTTC

d_call: TRBD1
v_call: TRBV7-6
clone_size: .
j_call: TRBJ1-4
cdr3_aa: CASSLAPGQGDEKLFF
cdr3_nt: TGTGCCAGCAGCTTAGCGCCGGGACAGGGGGACGAAAAACTGTTTTTT

d_call: TRBD1
v_call: TRBV10-3
clone_size: .
j_call: TRBJ1-1
cdr3_aa: CAISERTGGTEAFF
cdr3_nt: TGTGCCATCAGTGAGCGGACAGGGGGCACTGAAGCTTTCTTT

d_call: TRBD2
v_call: TRBV4-2
clone_size: .
j_call: TRBJ2-3
cdr3_aa: CASSQGLAGVTDTQYF
cdr3_nt: TGTGCCAGCAGCCAGGGACTAGCGGGAGTCACAGATACGCAGTATTTT

d_call: .
v_call: TRBV7-2
clone_size: .
j_call: TRBJ2-1
cdr3_aa: CASTRQRTYNEQFF
cdr3_nt: TGTGCCAGCACCCGACAGAGAACCTACAATGAGCAGTTCTTC

d_call: .
v_call: TRBV6-6
clone_size: .
j_call: TRBJ2-7
cdr3_aa: CASSYSPWDSRYEQYF
cdr3_nt: TGTGCCAGCAGTTATTCACCGTGGGACTCCCGCTACGAGCAGTACTTC

d_call: TRBD1
v_call: TRBV7-2
clone_size: .
j_call: TRBJ2-1
cdr3_aa: CAGQGIGTYNEQFF
cdr3_nt: TGTGCCGGACAGGGGATAGGAACCTACAATGAGCAGTTCTTC

d_call: TRBD1
v_call: TRBV6-6
clone_size: .
j_call: TRBJ2-7
cdr3_aa: CASRSQGGAYEQYF
cdr3_nt: TGTGCCAGCAGATCACAGGGGGGAGCCTACGAGCAGTACTTC

d_call: TRBD2
v_call: TRBV5-1
clone_size: .
j_call: TRBJ2-3
cdr3_aa: CASSQGLAGRGTQYF
cdr3_nt: TGCGCCAGCAGCCAGGGACTAGCGGGAAGAGGGACGCAGTATTTT

d_call: TRBD1
v_call: TRBV6-6
clone_size: .
j_call: TRBJ1-1
cdr3_aa: CASSYDRGLVEAFF
cdr3_nt: TGTGCCAGCAGTTACGACAGGGGGCTTGTTGAAGCTTTCTTT

d_call: .
v_call: TRBV30
clone_size: .
j_call: TRBJ1-3
cdr3_aa: CAWTVGSSGNTIYF
cdr3_nt: TGTGCCTGGACCGTCGGGAGCTCTGGAAACACCATATATTTT

d_call: TRBD2
v_call: TRBV7-6
clone_size: .
j_call: TRBJ2-3
cdr3_aa: CASSLEVASGTSTDTQYF
cdr3_nt: TGTGCCAGCAGCTTAGAGGTCGCTAGCGGGACTTCCACAGATACGCAGTATTTT

d_call: TRBD1
v_call: TRBV5-6
clone_size: few
j_call: TRBJ1-2
cdr3_aa: CASSTGDREYYGYTF
cdr3_nt: TGTGCCAGCAGCACCGGGGACAGGGAATACTATGGCTACACCTTC

d_call: .
v_call: TRBV7-8
clone_size: .
j_call: TRBJ1-4
cdr3_aa: CASSLALETNLFF
cdr3_nt: TGTGCCAGCAGCTTAGCGTTAGAGACTAATCTGTTTTTT

d_call: TRBD2
v_call: TRBV9
clone_size: .
j_call: TRBJ2-1
cdr3_aa: CASSYRTSGHNEQFF
cdr3_nt: TGTGCCAGCAGCTACCGGACTAGCGGTCACAATGAGCAGTTCTTC

d_call: TRBD1
v_call: TRBV5-4
clone_size: .
j_call: TRBJ1-1
cdr3_aa: CASSRSNQGDTEAFF
cdr3_nt: TGTGCCAGCAGCCGGTCCAACCAGGGGGACACTGAAGCTTTCTTT

d_call: TRBD1
v_call: TRBV7-9
clone_size: few
j_call: TRBJ1-1
cdr3_aa: CASSQQRGQGTEAFF
cdr3_nt: TGTGCCAGCAGCCAACAGAGGGGGCAGGGCACTGAAGCTTTCTTT

d_call: TRBD1
v_call: TRBV4-2
clone_size: .
j_call: TRBJ2-2
cdr3_aa: CASSQDVGGQKNTGELFF
cdr3_nt: TGTGCCAGCAGCCAAGATGTTGGGGGACAGAAGAACACCGGGGAGCTGTTTTTT

d_call: TRBD1
v_call: TRBV6-6
clone_size: .
j_call: TRBJ2-3
cdr3_aa: CARVTGIVDTQYF
cdr3_nt: TGTGCCAGAGTGACAGGGATTGTGGATACGCAGTATTTT

d_call: .
v_call: TRBV7-7
clone_size: few
j_call: TRBJ2-5
cdr3_aa: CASSLDWRETQYF
cdr3_nt: TGTGCCAGCAGCTTAGATTGGAGGGAGACCCAGTACTTC

d_call: TRBD1
v_call: TRBV4-1
clone_size: .
j_call: TRBJ2-1
cdr3_aa: CASSPQGVHNEQFF
cdr3_nt: TGCGCCAGCAGCCCCCAGGGGGTACACAATGAGCAGTTCTTC

d_call: .
v_call: TRBV5-1
clone_size: few
j_call: TRBJ2-5
cdr3_aa: CASSLDRETQYF
cdr3_nt: TGCGCCAGCAGCTTGGACAGAGAGACCCAGTACTTC

d_call: .
v_call: TRBV7-2
clone_size: .
j_call: TRBJ2-7
cdr3_aa: CASSWYSGYEQYF
cdr3_nt: TGTGCCAGCAGCTGGTATTCAGGGTACGAGCAGTACTTC

d_call: TRBD2
v_call: TRBV5-1
clone_size: .
j_call: TRBJ2-7
cdr3_aa: CASSLVRFRAGGTYEQYF
cdr3_nt: TGCGCCAGCAGTCTGGTGAGGTTCCGCGCGGGGGGAACCTACGAGCAGTACTTC

d_call: TRBD1
v_call: TRBV2
clone_size: .
j_call: TRBJ2-7
cdr3_aa: CASRDDRGGSYEQYF
cdr3_nt: TGTGCCAGCAGGGACGACAGGGGGGGCTCCTACGAGCAGTACTTC

d_call: .
v_call: TRBV4-2
clone_size: .
j_call: TRBJ2-1
cdr3_aa: CASSQDPRGEQFF
cdr3_nt: TGTGCCAGCAGCCAAGACCCCAGGGGTGAGCAGTTCTTC